The source of this TCR beta chain is a study of tumor and adjacent non-tumor tissue in lung cancer (dated by TCRdb to 2016 to 2019). About the full investigation: The cohort included more than 9 adenocarcinoma, 2 squamous cell carcinoma and 1 small cell lung cancer patients. Bulk TCRbeta repertoires were compared between lung tumor tissue and matched distant non-tumor lung tissue obtained from 15 lung cancer patients. Under 35 paired specimens, one tumor and one normal lung sample per patient, were profiled by TCRbeta CDR3 sequencing. The 15 or so patients were aged roughly 30 to 76 years, included around ten men and 5 women, and had TNM stage I to III disease. Sequencing produced more than 100,000,000 productive TCRbeta reads in total, an average of about 4.5 million reads per sample.

RNA was isolated from bulk unsorted tissue, and RNA quality was assessed with a NanoDrop ND-1000 and an Agilent 2100. The normal lung samples consisted of distant non-tumor tissue collected more than 3 cm from the tumor edge. Donors were newly diagnosed lung cancer patients admitted for thoracic surgery in China between August and November 2014, without prior chemotherapy. Patients who had received previous radiotherapy or chemotherapy, or who had another concurrent cancer, were excluded from the study. Pieces of surgical tissue measuring roughly 1-2.1 cm3 were kept in RNAlater solution and stored at -80 degrees C until use. Comment on this clonotype: Its antigen is unknown. One end of the junction fails to match germline, which may point to a read error.

The CDR3 numbers 15 residues from cysteine through phenylalanine. The read is trimmed to its CDR3 DNA, 45 bases read in frame from base 1. From a lookup of the germline V gene, CDR1 and CDR2 are LGHNA and YNFKEQ. The receptor library was made with multiplex PCR. TCRdb lists the instrument as Illumina HiSeq 2500. TCRbeta libraries were constructed through three rounds of nested PCR with primers (Table S4) according to protocols adapted from ARM-PCR. Before sequencing, PCR products of 200-500 bp were cut from the gel and purified using the QIAquick gel extraction kit. The paper's data handling went like this. Trimmomatic was used to clean the reads, FLASH was used to merge the reads into complete CDR3 sequences, and MiTCR was used to assign the reads to V(D)J germline segments. Clonal diversity was computed as the inverse Simpson's index with VDJtools. In-frame sequences without a premature stop codon were defined as productive reads. TCRdb ran its own pipeline on the public reads, namely fastp trimming at Q25 and MiXCR clone calling, and kept in-frame beta chains. Records with the same CDR3 protein are collapsed into one entry carrying the most frequent genes and DNA. TCRdb, not the authors, supplied the V and J calls. For this sample there are some 95,000 distinct CDR3 sequences; 80% appear just once. Clones ranked in the top ten supply 30% of the sample.

The paper's findings and limits, for the study overall: The cohort had only about 16 patients, and the authors noted that larger samples and more detailed clinical data are needed. Peripheral blood was not sequenced, so blood TCRbeta repertoires in these lung cancer patients were not examined. Neither the sequencing platform nor unique molecular identifiers are named or mentioned anywhere in the methods. In normal lung, the top 100 clones accounted for a significantly larger cumulative share of the repertoire than in tumor tissue. Significantly higher TCR diversity was found in younger patients, and higher tumor TCR diversity was associated with shorter overall and disease-free survival. Significantly higher TCR diversity (inverse Simpson) was observed in tumor tissue than in normal lung tissue (around 450 vs 150, P = 0.0075, Mann-Whitney U test).

The sequencing sample was made of distant non-tumor lung tissue. The sequence derives from a man in his sixties with small cell lung cancer. This chain joins TRBV4-2 to TRBJ2-2, and perhaps TRBD2 as D gene, on 6 matching bases. The nucleotides are TGTGCCAGCAGCCTCCCGGGACTGAACACCAGGGAGCTGCTTTTT. Its amino acids are CASSLPGLNTRELLF.